A single sample gave rise to the 14 T cell receptor beta chains below, sequenced in a study of OX40 agonist ivuxolimab in advanced cancers. The protocol was immunoSEQ multiplex PCR, while the TCRdb copy is restricted to in-frame clones and leaves out a portion. The repertoire has more than 35,000 clones, roughly 80% of them found once; the top ten carry 15%. The sample was CD4+ or CD8+ T cells sorted from blood, taken in a trial of the OX40 agonist ivuxolimab. These receptors came from an adult with an advanced solid tumor such as melanoma, head and neck, liver or kidney cancer.

This chain connects TRBV10-3 to TRBJ1-2; maybe TRBD1 (5 bases). V lost 0 bases and J lost 2, with 16 bases in between. The length of the CDR3 is 17 residues. Germline V lookup: CDR1 ENHRY, CDR2 SYGVKD. The CDR3 reads CAISESRWIWGNYGYTF. CDR3 DNA: TGTGCCATCAGTGAGTCGAGATGGATTTGGGGGAACTATGGCTACACCTTC.

The rearrangement uses TRBV13 and TRBJ2-7; unclear D gene. The CDR3 runs to 12 residues. Germline CDR1 is PRHDT and CDR2 is FYEKMQ (reference sequence). V was trimmed by 4 bases and J by 2 bases, leaving 6 bases between them. The CDR3 region has the DNA TGTGCCAGCAGCTCTCACGCCTACGAGCAGTACTTC. This translates into CASSSHAYEQYF.

This chain uses TRBV18 with TRBJ1-5; TRBD1 aligns across 9 bases. The junction had 13 bases not matched to a gene; V was cut back by 5 bases and J by 5 bases. Per the germline V gene, CDR1 is KGHSH and CDR2 is LQKENI. CDR3 length: 17 residues. The CDR3: CASSSFEPGQGDQPQHF. CDR3 DNA sequence: TGTGCCAGCTCATCATTCGAACCGGGACAGGGTGATCAGCCCCAGCATTTT.

The rearrangement joins TRBV27 to TRBJ2-1, with TRBD2 as a possible D gene (6 bases). The CDR3 length is 12 residues. Germline V gene data show CDR1 as MNHEY and CDR2 as SMNVEV (reference sequence). The CDR3 region is CATLGTVDEQFF. The CDR3 DNA sequence: TGTGCGACCCTCGGGACTGTCGATGAGCAGTTCTTC.

V and J are TRBV7-9 and TRBJ2-5; 7 positions agree with TRBD1. The CDR3 spans 12 residues. The ends lost 5 bases at V and 3 bases at J; junction bases unmatched: 0. In germline, CDR1 is SEHNR, CDR2 FQNEAQ (reference sequence). CDR3 DNA: TGTGCCAGCAGCGGACAGGAAGAGACCCAGTACTTC. This codes for CASSGQEETQYF. The variable domain in full, completed from reference TRBV7-9 and TRBJ2-5, reads DTGVSQNPRHKITKRGQNVTFRCDPISEHNRLYWYRQTLGQGPEFLTYFQNEAQLEKSRLLSDRFSAERPKGSFSTLEIQRTEQGDSAMYLCASSGQEETQYFGPGTRLLVL.

This chain connects TRBV19 to TRBJ2-7; a weak D match, TRBD1 (6 bases). V dropped 3 bases and J dropped 6 bases, with 18 bases sitting between them. The germline gives CDR1 LNHDA, CDR2 SQIVND (reference sequence). This CDR3 comprises 15 residues. Here the CDR3 DNA reads TGTGCCAGTAGTATCAGGGGCAGGGGTACGGCCGAGCAGTACTTC. Translation: CASSIRGRGTAEQYF. Combining the CDR3 with reference TRBV19 and TRBJ2-7 gives the whole variable domain DGGITQSPKYLFRKEGQNVTLSCEQNLNHDAMYWYRQDPGQGLRLIYYSQIVNDFQKGDIAEGYSVSREKKESFPLTVTSAQKNPTAFYLCASSIRGRGTAEQYFGPGTRLTVT.

The chain is built from TRBV13 and TRBJ2-7; D remains unclear. V lost 2 bases, J lost 8 bases, and 16 bases lay in between. CDR1 PRHDT and CDR2 FYEKMQ come from the germline V gene (reference sequence). This CDR3 is built from 14 residues. The chain's CDR3 is CASSLLSLVPKQYF. The CDR3 DNA follows: TGTGCCAGCAGCTTACTGAGTCTAGTGCCTAAGCAGTACTTC.

This chain uses TRBV16 with TRBJ1-1; a weak D match, TRBD1 (5 bases). The CDR3 contains 16 residues. V was clipped by 3 bases and J by 4 bases, with 18 bases between them. Per germline, CDR1 KGHSY and CDR2 FQNENV. CDR3 amino acids: CASSQPEGAWGTEAFF. The CDR3 DNA follows: TGTGCCAGCAGCCAGCCCGAAGGGGCCTGGGGCACTGAAGCTTTCTTT.

The chain recombines TRBV4-1 with TRBJ2-1; unclear D gene. V was clipped by 4 bases and J by 4 bases, with 17 bases between them. CDR1 is MGHRA, CDR2 YSYEKL, per germline. The CDR3 is 16 amino acids. Written as DNA, the CDR3 is TGCGCCAGCAGCCCGTCTTGGCCGGCCTCTTACAATGAGCAGTTCTTC. It specifies CASSPSWPASYNEQFF.

V gene TRBV9 combines with J gene TRBJ1-2; the D gene is possibly TRBD1 (5 bases). CDR1 and CDR2 from the germline V gene are SGDLS and YYNGEE. This CDR3 contains 14 residues. Deletions cut 3 bases from V and 8 bases from J, with 17 bases between. CDR3 residues: CASSASGTLGGYTF. The CDR3 DNA reads TGTGCCAGCAGCGCCTCCGGGACCCTCGGCGGCTACACCTTC.

This clone has more than one count but fewer than ten. The chain links TRBV28 to TRBJ1-6; D uncertain. Per germline, CDR1 MDHEN and CDR2 SYDVKM. V dropped 10 bases and J dropped 8 bases, with 12 bases sitting between them. This CDR3 has 12 amino acids. DNA for the CDR3: TGTGCCACGCGGGAGTGGGATTCACCCCTCCACTTT. This codes for CATREWDSPLHF.

This chain uses TRBV5-1 with TRBJ2-7, with D perhaps TRBD1 or TRBD2 (5 bases each). The V gene's germline CDR1 is SGHRS and CDR2 YFSETQ. V was trimmed by 1 base and J by 4 bases, leaving 12 bases between them. The CDR3 runs to 14 residues. The CDR3 nucleotides read TGCGCCAGCAGCTTGTCTGGGGACCTATACGAGCAGTACTTC. Translating gives CASSLSGDLYEQYF.

The chain couples TRBV27 to TRBJ2-1, with 7 bases aligning to TRBD2. V was clipped by 2 bases and J by 9 bases; unmatched bases: 13. From germline, CDR1 is MNHEY and CDR2 SMNVEV (reference sequence). The CDR3 runs 16 residues. CDR3 DNA sequence: TGTGCCAGCAGTTTAGGGGCGGGAGCCCTGTTAGTTGAGCAGTTCTTC. Encoded protein: CASSLGAGALLVEQFF.

The chain has TRBV2 and TRBJ1-1; D is unclear. The germline V gene has CDR1 SNHLY and CDR2 FYNNEI. There are 14 residues in the CDR3. Trimming shortened V by 5 bases and J by 4 bases, and 14 bases separated the two germline ends. CDR3 amino acids: CASSRWGYSTEAFF. DNA for the CDR3: TGTGCCAGCAGTCGATGGGGATACAGCACTGAAGCTTTCTTT.